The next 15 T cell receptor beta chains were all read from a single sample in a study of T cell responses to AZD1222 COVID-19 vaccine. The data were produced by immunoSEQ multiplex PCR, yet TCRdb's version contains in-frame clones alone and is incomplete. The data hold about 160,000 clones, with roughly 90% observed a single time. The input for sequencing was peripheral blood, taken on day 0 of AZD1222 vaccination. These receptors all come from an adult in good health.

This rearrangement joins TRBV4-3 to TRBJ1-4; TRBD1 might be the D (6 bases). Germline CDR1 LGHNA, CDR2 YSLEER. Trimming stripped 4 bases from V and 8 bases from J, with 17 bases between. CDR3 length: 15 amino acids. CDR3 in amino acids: CASSRGHDKREKLFF. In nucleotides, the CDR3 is TGCGCCAGCAGCCGGGGACATGACAAGCGGGAAAAACTGTTTTTT.

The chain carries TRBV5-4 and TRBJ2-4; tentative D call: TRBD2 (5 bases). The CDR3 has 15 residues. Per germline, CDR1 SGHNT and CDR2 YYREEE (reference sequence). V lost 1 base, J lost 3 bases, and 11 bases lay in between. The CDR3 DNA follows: TGTGCCAGCAGCTTGCGGTTAGGAGGCAAAAACATTCAGTACTTC. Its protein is CASSLRLGGKNIQYF.

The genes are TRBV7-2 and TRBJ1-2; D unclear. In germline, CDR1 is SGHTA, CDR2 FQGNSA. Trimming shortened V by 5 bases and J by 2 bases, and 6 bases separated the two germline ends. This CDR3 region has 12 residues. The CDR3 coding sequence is TGTGCCAGCAGCAACACCAACTATGGCTACACCTTC. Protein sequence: CASSNTNYGYTF. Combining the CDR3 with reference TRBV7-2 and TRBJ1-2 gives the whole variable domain GAGVSQSPSNKVTEKGKDVELRCDPISGHTALYWYRQSLGQGLEFLIYFQGNSAPDKSGLPSDRFSAERTGGSVSTLTIQRTQQEDSAVYLCASSNTNYGYTFGSGTRLTVV.

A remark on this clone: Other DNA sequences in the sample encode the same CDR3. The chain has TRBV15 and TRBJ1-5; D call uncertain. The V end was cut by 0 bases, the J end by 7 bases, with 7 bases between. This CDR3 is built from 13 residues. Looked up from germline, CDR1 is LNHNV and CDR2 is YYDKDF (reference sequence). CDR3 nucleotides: TGTGCCACCAGCAGAGACCCGGGCCAGCCCCAGCATTTT. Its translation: CATSRDPGQPQHF.

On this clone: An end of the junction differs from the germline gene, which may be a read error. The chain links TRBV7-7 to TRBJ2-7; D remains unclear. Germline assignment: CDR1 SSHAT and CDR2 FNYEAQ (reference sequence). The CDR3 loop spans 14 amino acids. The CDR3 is CASSLALDSYEQYF. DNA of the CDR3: TGTGCTAGCAGCTTAGCTTTGGATTCCTACGAGCAGTACTTC.

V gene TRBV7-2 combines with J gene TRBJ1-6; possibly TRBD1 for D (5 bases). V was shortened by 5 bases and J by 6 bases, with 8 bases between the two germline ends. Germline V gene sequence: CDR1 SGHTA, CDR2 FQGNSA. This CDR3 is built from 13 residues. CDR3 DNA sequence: TGTGCCAGCAGCGTCGACAGTAATTCACCCCTCCACTTT. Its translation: CASSVDSNSPLHF.

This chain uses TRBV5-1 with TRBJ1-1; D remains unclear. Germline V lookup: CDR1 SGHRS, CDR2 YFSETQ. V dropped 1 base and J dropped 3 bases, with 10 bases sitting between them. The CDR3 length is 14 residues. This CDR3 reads CASSLISVDTEAFF. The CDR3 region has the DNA TGCGCCAGCAGCTTGATATCGGTGGACACTGAAGCTTTCTTT.

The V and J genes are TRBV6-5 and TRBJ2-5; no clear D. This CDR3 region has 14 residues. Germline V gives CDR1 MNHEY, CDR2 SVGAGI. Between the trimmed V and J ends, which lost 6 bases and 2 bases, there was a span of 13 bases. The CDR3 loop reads CASSSGPAQETQYF. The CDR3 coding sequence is TGTGCCAGCAGCTCCGGACCAGCTCAAGAGACCCAGTACTTC.

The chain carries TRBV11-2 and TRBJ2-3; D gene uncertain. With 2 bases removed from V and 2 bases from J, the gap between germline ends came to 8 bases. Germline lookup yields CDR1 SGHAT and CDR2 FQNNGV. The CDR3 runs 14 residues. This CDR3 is CASSLFESTDTQYF. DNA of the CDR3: TGTGCCAGCAGCTTATTCGAGTCCACAGATACGCAGTATTTT. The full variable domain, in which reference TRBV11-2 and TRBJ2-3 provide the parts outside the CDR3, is EAGVAQSPRYKIIEKRQSVAFWCNPISGHATLYWYQQILGQGPKLLIQFQNNGVVDDSQLPKDRFSAERLKGVDSTLKIQPAKLEDSAVYLCASSLFESTDTQYFGPGTRLTVL.

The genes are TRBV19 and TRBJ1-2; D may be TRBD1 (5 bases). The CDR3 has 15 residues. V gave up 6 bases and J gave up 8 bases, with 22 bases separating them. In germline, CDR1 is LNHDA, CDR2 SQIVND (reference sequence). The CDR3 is CASRPTATPSYGYTF. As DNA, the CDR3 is TGTGCCAGTAGACCGACAGCCACCCCGTCCTACGGCTACACCTTC.

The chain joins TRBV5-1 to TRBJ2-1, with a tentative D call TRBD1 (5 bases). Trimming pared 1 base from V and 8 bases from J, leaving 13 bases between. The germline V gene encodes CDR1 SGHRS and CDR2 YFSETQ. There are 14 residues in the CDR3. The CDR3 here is CASSLQIGVYEQFF. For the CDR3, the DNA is TGCGCCAGCAGCTTGCAGATAGGGGTCTATGAGCAGTTCTTC.

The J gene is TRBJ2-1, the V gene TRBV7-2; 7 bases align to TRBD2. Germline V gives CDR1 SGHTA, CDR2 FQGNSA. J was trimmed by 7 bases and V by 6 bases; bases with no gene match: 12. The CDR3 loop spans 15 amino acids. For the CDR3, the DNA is TGTGCCAGCAGACCTAGCGCGGGGGTGTTGAATGAGCAGTTCTTC. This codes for CASRPSAGVLNEQFF.

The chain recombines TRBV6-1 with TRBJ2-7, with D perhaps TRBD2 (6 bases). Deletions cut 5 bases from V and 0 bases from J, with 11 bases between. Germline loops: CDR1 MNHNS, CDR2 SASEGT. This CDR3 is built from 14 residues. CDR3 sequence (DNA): TGTGCCAGCAGTTATAGGGACTTCTCCTACGAGCAGTACTTC. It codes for CASSYRDFSYEQYF.

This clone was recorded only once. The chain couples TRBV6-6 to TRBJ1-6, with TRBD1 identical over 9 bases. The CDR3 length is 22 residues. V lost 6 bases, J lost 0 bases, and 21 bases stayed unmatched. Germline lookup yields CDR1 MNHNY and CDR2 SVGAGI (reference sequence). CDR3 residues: CASSYRPGTGRLGDSYNSPLHF. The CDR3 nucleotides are TGTGCCAGCAGCTACCGTCCCGGGACAGGGCGACTAGGAGACTCCTATAATTCACCCCTCCACTTT.

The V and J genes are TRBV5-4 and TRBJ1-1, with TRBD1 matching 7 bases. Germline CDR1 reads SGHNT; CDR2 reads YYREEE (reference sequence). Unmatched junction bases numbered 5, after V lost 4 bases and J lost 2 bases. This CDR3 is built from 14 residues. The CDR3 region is CASSLDRRNTEAFF. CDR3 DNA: TGTGCCAGCAGCCTGGACAGGCGTAACACTGAAGCTTTCTTT.